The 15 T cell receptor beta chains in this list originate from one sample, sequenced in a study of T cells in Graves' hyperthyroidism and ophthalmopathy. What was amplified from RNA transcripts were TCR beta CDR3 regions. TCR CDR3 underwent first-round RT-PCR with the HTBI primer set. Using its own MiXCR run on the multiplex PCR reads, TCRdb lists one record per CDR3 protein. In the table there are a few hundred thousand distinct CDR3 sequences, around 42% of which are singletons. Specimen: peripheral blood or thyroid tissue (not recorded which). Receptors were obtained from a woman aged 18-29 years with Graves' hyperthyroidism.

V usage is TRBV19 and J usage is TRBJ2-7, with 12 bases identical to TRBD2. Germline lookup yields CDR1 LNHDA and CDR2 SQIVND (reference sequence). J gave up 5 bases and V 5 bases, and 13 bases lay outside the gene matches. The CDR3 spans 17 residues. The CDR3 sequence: CASSLWSGTSGFDEQYF. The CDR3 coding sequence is TGTGCCAGTAGTCTGTGGTCCGGGACTAGCGGGTTCGACGAGCAGTACTTC. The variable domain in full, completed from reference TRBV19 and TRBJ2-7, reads DGGITQSPKYLFRKEGQNVTLSCEQNLNHDAMYWYRQDPGQGLRLIYYSQIVNDFQKGDIAEGYSVSREKKESFPLTVTSAQKNPTAFYLCASSLWSGTSGFDEQYFGPGTRLTVT.

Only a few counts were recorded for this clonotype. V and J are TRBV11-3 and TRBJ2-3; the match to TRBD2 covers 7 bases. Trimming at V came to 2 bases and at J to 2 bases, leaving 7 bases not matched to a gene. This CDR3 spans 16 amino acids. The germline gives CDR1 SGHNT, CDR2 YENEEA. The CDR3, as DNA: TGTGCCAGCAGCTTACTTCTCAGCGGGGACACAGATACGCAGTATTTT. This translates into CASSLLLSGDTDTQYF. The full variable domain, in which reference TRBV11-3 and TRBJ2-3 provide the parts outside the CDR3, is EAGVVQSPRYKIIEKKQPVAFWCNPISGHNTLYWYLQNLGQGPELLIRYENEEAVDDSQLPKDRFSAERLKGVDSTLKIQPAELGDSAVYLCASSLLLSGDTDTQYFGPGTRLTVL.

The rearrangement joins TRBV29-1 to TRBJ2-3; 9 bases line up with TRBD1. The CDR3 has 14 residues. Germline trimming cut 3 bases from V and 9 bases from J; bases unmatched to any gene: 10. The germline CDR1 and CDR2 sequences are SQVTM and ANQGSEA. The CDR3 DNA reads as TGCAGCGTTGAGCTAAACCCGGGACAGGGAACGCAGTATTTT. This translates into CSVELNPGQGTQYF.

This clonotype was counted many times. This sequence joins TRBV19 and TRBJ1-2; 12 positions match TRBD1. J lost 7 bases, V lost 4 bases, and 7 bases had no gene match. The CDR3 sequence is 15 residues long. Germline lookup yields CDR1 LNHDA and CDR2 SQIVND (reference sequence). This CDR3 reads CASSTRDRGRVGYTF. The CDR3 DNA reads TGTGCCAGTAGTACCCGGGACAGGGGGCGTGTTGGCTACACCTTC.

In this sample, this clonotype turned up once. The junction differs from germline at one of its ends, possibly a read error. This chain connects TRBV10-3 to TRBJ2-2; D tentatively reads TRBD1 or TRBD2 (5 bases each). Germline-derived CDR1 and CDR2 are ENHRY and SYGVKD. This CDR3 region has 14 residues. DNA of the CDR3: TGTGCCATCAGTCAGTCAGGGAGCGCCGGGGAGCTGTTTTTT. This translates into CAISQSGSAGELFF.

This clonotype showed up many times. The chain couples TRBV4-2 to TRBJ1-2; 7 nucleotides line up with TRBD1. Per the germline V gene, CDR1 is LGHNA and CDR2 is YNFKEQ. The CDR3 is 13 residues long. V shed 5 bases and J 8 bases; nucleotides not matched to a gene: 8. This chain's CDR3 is CASSETGKGGYTF. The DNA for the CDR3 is TGTGCCAGCAGCGAGACAGGGAAAGGAGGCTACACCTTC.

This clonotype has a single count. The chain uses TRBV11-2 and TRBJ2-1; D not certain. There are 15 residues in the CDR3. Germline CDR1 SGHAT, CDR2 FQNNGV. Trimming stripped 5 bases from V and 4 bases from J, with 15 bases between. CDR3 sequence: CASSEMSNLYNEQFF. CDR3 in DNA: TGTGCCAGCAGCGAAATGTCAAATCTATACAATGAGCAGTTCTTC.

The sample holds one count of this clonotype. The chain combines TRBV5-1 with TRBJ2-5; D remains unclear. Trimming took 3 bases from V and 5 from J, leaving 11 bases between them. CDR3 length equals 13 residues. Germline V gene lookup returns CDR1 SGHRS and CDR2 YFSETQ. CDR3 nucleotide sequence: TGCGCCAGCAGCTGGAAACCCCGGGAGACCCAGTACTTC. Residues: CASSWKPRETQYF.

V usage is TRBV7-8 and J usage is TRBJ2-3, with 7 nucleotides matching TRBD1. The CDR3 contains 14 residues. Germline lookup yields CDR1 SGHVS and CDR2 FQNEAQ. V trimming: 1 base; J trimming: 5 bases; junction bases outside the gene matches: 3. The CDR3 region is CASSLGDSGDTQYF. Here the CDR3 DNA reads TGTGCCAGCAGCTTAGGGGACAGCGGAGATACGCAGTATTTT.

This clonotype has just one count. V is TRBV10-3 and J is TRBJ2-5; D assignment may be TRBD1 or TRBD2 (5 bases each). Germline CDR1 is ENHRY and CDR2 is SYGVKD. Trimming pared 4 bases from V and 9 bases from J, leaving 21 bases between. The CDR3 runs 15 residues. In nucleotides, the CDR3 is TGTGCCATCAGTGGCCGAGGGGAAGGCAATCAGCCCCAGTACTTC. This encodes CAISGRGEGNQPQYF.

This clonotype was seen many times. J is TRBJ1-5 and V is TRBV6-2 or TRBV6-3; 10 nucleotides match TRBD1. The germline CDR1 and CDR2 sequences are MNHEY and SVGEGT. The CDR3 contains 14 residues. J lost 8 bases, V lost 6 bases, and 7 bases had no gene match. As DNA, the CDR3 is TGTGCCAGCAGCTCGACAGGGGGCGAAAAGCCCCAGCATTTT. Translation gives CASSSTGGEKPQHF.

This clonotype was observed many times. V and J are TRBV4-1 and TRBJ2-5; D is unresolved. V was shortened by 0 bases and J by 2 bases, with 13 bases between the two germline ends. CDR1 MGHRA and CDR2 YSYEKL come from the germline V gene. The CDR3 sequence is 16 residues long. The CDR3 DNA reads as TGCGCCAGCAGCCAAGATATCCGGTCTCTACAAGAGACCCAGTACTTC. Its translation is CASSQDIRSLQETQYF.

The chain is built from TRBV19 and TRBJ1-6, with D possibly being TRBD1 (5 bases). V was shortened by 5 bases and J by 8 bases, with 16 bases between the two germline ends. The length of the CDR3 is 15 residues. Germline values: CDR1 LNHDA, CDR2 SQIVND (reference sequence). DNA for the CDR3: TGTGCCAGTAGTCGACTAGCGGGACTACATTCACCCCTCCACTTT. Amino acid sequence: CASSRLAGLHSPLHF.

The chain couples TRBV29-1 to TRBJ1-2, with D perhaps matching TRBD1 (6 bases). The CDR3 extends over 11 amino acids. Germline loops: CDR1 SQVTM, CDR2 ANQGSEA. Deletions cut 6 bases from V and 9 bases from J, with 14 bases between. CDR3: CSVEGGVSYTF. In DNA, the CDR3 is TGCAGCGTCGAGGGGGGTGTTAGCTACACCTTC. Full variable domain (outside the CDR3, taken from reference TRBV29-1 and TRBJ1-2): SAVISQKPSRDICQRGTSLTIQCQVDSQVTMMFWYRQQPGQSLTLIATANQGSEATYESGFVIDKFPISRPNLTFSTLTVSNMSPEDSSIYLCSVEGGVSYTFGSGTRLTVV.

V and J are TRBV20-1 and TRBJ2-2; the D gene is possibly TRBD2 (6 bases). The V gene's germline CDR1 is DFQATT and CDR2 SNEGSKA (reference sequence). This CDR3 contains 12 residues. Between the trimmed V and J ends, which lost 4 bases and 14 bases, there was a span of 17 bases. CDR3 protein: CSAKIGPGLLFF. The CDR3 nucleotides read TGCAGTGCTAAAATAGGGCCGGGACTCCTGTTTTTT.